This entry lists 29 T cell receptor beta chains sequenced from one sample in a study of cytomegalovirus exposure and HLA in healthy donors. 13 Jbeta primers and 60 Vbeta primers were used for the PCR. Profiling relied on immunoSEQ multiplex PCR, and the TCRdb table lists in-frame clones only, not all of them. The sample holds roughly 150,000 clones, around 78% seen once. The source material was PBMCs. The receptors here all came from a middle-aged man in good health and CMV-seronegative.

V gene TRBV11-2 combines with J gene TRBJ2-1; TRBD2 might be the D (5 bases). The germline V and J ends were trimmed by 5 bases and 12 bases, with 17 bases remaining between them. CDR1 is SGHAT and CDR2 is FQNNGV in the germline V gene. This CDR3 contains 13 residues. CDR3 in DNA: TGTGCCAGCAGCATAATCTCTAGCAGAGTGCAGTTCTTC. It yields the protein CASSIISSRVQFF. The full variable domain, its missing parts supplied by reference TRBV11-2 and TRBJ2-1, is EAGVAQSPRYKIIEKRQSVAFWCNPISGHATLYWYQQILGQGPKLLIQFQNNGVVDDSQLPKDRFSAERLKGVDSTLKIQPAKLEDSAVYLCASSIISSRVQFFGPGTRLTVL.

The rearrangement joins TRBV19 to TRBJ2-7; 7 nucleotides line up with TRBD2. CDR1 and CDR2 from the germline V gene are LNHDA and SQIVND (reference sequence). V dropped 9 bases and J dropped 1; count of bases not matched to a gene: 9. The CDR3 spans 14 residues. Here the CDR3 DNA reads TGTGCCAGAGGGGAGGGGACCAGATCCTACGAGCAGTACTTC. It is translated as CARGEGTRSYEQYF.

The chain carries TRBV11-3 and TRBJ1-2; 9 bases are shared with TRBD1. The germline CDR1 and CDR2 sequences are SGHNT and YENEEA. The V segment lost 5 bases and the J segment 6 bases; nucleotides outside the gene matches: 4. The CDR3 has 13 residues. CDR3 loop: CASSGNRGHGYTF. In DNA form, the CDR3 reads TGTGCCAGCAGCGGCAACAGGGGGCATGGCTACACCTTC.

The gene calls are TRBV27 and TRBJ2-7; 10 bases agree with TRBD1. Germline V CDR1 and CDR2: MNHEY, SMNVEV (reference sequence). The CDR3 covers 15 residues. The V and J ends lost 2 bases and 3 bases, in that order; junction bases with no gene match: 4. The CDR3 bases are TGTGCCAGCAGTTTAATCGGGACAGGGGTCTACGAGCAGTACTTC. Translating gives CASSLIGTGVYEQYF.

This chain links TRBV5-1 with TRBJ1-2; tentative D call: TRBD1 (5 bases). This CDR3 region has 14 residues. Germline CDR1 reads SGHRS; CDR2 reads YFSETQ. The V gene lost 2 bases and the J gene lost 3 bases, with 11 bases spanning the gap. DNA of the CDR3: TGCGCCAGCAGCTTAAGGGGTGGTGACTATGGCTACACCTTC. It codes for CASSLRGGDYGYTF. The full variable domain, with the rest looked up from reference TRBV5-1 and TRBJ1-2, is KAGVTQTPRYLIKTRGQQVTLSCSPISGHRSVSWYQQTPGQGLQFLFEYFSETQRNKGNFPGRFSGRQFSNSRSEMNVSTLELGDSALYLCASSLRGGDYGYTFGSGTRLTVV.

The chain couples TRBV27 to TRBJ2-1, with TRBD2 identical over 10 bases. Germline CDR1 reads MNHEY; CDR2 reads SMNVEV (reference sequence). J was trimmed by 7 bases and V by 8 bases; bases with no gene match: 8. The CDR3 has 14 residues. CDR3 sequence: CASGLAGGKNEQFF. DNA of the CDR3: TGTGCCAGCGGATTAGCGGGAGGTAAAAATGAGCAGTTCTTC.

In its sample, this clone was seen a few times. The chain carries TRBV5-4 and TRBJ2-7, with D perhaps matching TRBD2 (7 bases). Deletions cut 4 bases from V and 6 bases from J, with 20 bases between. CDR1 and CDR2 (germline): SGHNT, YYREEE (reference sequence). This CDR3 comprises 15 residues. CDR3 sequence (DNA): TGTGCCAGCAGCCCAGGACTAGGGGGGATGAGCGAGCAGTACTTC. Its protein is CASSPGLGGMSEQYF.

The CDR3 region has the DNA TGTGCCAGCAGCTTAGCTCCGACTAGCGGGAGGGGCTACGAGCAGTACTTC. This encodes CASSLAPTSGRGYEQYF. This rearrangement joins TRBV7-8 to TRBJ2-5; TRBD2 aligns across 14 bases. The assigned J gene may be wrong: the sequence end matches TRBJ2-7 better. This CDR3 comprises 17 residues. CDR1 SGHVS and CDR2 FQNEAQ come from the germline V gene.

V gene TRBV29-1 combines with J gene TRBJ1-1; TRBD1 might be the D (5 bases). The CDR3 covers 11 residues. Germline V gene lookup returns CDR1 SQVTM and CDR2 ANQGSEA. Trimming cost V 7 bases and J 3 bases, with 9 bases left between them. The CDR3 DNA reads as TGCAGCGCGGGGGGTTACACTGAAGCTTTCTTT. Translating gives CSAGGYTEAFF.

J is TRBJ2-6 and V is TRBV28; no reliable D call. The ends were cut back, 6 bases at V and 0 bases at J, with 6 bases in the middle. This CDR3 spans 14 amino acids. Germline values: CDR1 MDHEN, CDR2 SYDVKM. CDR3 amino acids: CASRTTSGANVLTF. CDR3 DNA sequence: TGTGCCAGCAGAACAACCTCTGGGGCCAACGTCCTGACTTTC. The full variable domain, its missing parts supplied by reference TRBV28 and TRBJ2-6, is DVKVTQSSRYLVKRTGEKVFLECVQDMDHENMFWYRQDPGLGLRLIYFSYDVKMKEKGDIPEGYSVSREKKERFSLILESASTNQTSMYLCASRTTSGANVLTFGAGSRLTVL.

The CDR3 loop reads CASSLQEGLGTQYF. The CDR3 DNA reads TGTGCCAGCAGTTTACAGGAGGGCCTAGGTACGCAGTATTTT. This chain joins TRBV27 and TRBJ2-3, with a tentative D call TRBD2 (6 bases). This CDR3 region has 14 residues. The germline V gene has CDR1 MNHEY and CDR2 SMNVEV (reference sequence). Trimming pared 2 bases from V and 8 bases from J, leaving 14 bases between.

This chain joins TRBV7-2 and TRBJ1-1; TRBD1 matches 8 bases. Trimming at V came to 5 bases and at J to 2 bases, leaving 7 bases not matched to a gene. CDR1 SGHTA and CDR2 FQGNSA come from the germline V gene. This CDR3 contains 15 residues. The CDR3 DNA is TGTGCCAGCAGCCGCTTGCCAGGGGGCAACACTGAAGCTTTCTTT. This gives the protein CASSRLPGGNTEAFF.

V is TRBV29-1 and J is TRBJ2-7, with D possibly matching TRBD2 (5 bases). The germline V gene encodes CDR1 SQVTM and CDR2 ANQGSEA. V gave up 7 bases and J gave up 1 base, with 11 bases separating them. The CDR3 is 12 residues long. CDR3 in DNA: TGCAGCGCCTTCCGGGATTCCTACGAGCAGTACTTC. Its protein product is CSAFRDSYEQYF.

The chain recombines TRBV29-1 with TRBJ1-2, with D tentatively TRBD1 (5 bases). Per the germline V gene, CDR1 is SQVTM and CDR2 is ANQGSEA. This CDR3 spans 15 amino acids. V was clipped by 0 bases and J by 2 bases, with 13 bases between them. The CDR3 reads CSVEEERTINYGYTF. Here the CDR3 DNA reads TGCAGCGTTGAAGAAGAAAGGACAATAAACTATGGCTACACCTTC.

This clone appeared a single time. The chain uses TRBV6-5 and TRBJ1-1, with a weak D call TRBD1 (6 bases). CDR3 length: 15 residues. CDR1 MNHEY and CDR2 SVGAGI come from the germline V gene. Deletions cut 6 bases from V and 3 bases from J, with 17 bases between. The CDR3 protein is CASRQGGFRDTEAFF. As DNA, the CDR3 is TGTGCCAGCAGACAGGGTGGGTTTAGGGACACTGAAGCTTTCTTT.

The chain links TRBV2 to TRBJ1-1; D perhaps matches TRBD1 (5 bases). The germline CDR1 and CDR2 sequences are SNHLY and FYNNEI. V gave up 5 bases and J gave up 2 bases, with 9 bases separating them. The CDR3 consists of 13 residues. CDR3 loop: CASSQGLNTEAFF. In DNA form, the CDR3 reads TGTGCCAGCAGTCAGGGACTTAACACTGAAGCTTTCTTT.

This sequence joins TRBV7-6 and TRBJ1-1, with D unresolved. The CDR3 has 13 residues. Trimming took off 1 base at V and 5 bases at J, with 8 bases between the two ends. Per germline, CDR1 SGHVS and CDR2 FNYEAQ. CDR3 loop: CASSLGGMTEAFF. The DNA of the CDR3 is TGTGCCAGCAGCTTAGGAGGGATGACTGAAGCTTTCTTT.

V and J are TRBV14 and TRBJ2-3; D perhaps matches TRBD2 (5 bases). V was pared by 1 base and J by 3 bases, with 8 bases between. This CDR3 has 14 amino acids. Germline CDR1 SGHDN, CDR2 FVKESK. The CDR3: CASSQVLATDTQYF. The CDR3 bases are TGTGCCAGCAGCCAAGTTCTAGCAACAGATACGCAGTATTTT.

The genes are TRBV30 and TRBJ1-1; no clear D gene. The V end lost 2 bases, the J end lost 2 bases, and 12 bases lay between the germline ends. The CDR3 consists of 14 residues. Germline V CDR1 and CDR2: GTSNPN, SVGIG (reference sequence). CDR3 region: CAWSPGLINTEAFF. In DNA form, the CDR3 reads TGTGCCTGGAGTCCCGGACTGATTAACACTGAAGCTTTCTTT.

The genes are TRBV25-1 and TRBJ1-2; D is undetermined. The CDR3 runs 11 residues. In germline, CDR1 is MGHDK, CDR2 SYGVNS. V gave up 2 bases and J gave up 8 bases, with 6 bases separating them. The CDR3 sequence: CASSENSGYTF. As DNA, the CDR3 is TGTGCCAGCAGTGAAAATTCAGGCTACACCTTC.

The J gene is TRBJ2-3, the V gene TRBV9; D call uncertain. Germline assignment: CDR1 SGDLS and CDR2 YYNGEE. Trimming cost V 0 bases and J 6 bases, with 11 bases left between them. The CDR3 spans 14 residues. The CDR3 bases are TGTGCCAGCAGCGTAGGTCCGGTGAGTGATACGCAGTATTTT. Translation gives CASSVGPVSDTQYF.

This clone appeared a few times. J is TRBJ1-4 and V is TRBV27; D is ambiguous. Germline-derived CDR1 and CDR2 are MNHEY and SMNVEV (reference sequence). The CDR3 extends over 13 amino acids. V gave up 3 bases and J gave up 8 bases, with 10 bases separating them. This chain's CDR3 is CASSFTGSEKLFF. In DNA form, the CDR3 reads TGTGCCAGCAGTTTCACGGGGAGCGAAAAACTGTTTTTT.

The DNA of the CDR3 is TGTGCCAGCAGCTTATGGGGGGCTGGGGCCAACGTCCTGACTTTC. It yields the protein CASSLWGAGANVLTF. V is TRBV7-9 and J is TRBJ2-6; D is perhaps TRBD2 (6 bases). The CDR3 runs 15 residues. CDR1 SEHNR and CDR2 FQNEAQ come from the germline V gene (reference sequence). Between the trimmed V and J ends, which lost 2 bases and 2 bases, there was a span of 7 bases.

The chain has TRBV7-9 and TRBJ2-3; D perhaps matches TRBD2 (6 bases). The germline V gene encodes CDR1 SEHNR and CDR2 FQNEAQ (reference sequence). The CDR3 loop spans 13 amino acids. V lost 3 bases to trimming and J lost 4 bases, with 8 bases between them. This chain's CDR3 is CASSFIAADTQYF. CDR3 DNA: TGTGCCAGCAGCTTCATAGCGGCAGATACGCAGTATTTT.

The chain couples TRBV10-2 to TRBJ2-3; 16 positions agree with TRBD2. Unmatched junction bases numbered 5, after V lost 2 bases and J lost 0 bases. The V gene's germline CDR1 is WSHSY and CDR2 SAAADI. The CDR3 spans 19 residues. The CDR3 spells CASSEPLGLAGGSTDTQYF. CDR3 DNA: TGCGCCAGCAGTGAGCCCCTGGGACTAGCGGGAGGGAGCACAGATACGCAGTATTTT.

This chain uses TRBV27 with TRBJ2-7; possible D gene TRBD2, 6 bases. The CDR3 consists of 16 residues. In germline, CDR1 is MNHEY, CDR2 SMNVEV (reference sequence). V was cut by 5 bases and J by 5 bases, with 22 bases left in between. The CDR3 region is CASSPEGPGVGDEQYF. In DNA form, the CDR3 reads TGTGCCAGCAGTCCCGAAGGTCCGGGAGTAGGAGACGAGCAGTACTTC.

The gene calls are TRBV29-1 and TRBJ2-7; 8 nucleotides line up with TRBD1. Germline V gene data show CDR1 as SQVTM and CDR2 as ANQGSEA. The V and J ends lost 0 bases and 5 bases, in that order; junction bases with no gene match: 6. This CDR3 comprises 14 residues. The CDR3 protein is CSVEEEAGGDEQYF. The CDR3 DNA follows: TGCAGCGTTGAAGAGGAGGCAGGGGGCGACGAGCAGTACTTC.

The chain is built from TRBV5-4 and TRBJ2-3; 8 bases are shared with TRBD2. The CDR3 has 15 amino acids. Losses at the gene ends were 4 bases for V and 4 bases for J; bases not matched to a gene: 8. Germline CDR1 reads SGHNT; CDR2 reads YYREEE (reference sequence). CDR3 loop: CASSRQGLVADTQYF. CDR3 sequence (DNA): TGTGCCAGCAGCCGGCAGGGACTAGTAGCAGATACGCAGTATTTT.

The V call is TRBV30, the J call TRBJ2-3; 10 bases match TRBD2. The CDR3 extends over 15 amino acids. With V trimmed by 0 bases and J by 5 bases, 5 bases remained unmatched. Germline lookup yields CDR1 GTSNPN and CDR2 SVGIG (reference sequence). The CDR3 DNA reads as TGTGCCTGGAGTGTGCCTAGCGGGAGTGTAGATACGCAGTATTTT. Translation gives CAWSVPSGSVDTQYF. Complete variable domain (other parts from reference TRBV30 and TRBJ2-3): SQTIHQWPATLVQPVGSPLSLECTVEGTSNPNLYWYRQAAGRGLQLLFYSVGIGQISSEVPQNLSASRPQDRQFILSSKKLLLSDSGFYLCAWSVPSGSVDTQYFGPGTRLTVL.